This entry is about one T cell receptor (beta chain). What it binds is unknown. These data originate in a study of T-cell memory formation after mild COVID-19. The CDR3 length is 15 residues. In germline, CDR1 is MNHEY, CDR2 SMNVEV (reference sequence). V lost 5 bases to trimming and J lost 2 bases, with 13 bases between them. TCRdb recomputed calls from the 5' RACE reads with MiXCR, one row per CDR3 protein. The data contain 140,000 to 150,000 distinct CDR3 sequences, approximately 25% of them seen just once; the ten biggest clones take up approximately 24%. Regarding the study as a whole: Clones shrinking between day 15 and 85 showed a balanced CD4/CD8 split, and those that grew later tilted toward CD4+.

The TCR comes from an adult woman who had mild COVID-19 (a few samples of this study predate the infection). Cell type and time point are not known. What was sequenced was PBMCs or a T cell subset sorted from them (not recorded which). This chain joins TRBV27 and TRBJ1-5; D is perhaps TRBD1 (6 bases). The CDR3 protein is CASSPRGSGNQPQHF. The CDR3 coding sequence is TGTGCCAGCAGTCCCAGGGGAAGTGGCAATCAGCCCCAGCATTTT.